The T cell receptor beta chain described here comes from a study of graft-versus-host responses after intestinal transplantation. For the study at large: Grafts were multivisceral, liver-intestinal, or isolated intestinal. Anti-thymocyte globulin served as induction for all recipients, who then took tacrolimus and steroids for approximately three years.

Regarding this clone: What it binds is unknown.

CDR1 MNHNS and CDR2 SASEGT come from the germline V gene. The CDR3 consists of 13 residues. The V segment lost 11 bases and the J segment 6 bases; nucleotides outside the gene matches: 10. Overall study findings and caveats: Declining HvG levels early post-transplant were linked to peak circulating GvH clone levels.

Some clones are missing from TCRdb's copy, which holds only in-frame ones; the method was immunoSEQ multiplex PCR. The sample carries tens of thousands of clones, around 90% recorded once. The TCR comes from a human donor who received an intestinal transplant. The sequencing used unstimulated CD4+ T cells sorted from spleen or lymph node cells, collected before intestinal transplant. The chain recombines TRBV6-1 with TRBJ2-7; TRBD2 matches 10 bases. CDR3 DNA: TGTGCCCTCGGAAGGGCTAGCGGGGGCGAGCAGTACTTC. This translates into CALGRASGGEQYF.